The T cell receptor (beta chain) under discussion was sequenced for a study of OX40 agonist ivuxolimab in advanced cancers. Only in-frame clones appear in the TCRdb table, and some are missing; sequencing was by immunoSEQ multiplex PCR. Altogether roughly 45,000 clones are present, around nine tenths being singletons, with the ten largest covering under 2.5%. The CDR3 consists of 14 residues. Germline V gives CDR1 SEHNR, CDR2 FQNEAQ (reference sequence). The V and J ends lost 5 bases and 7 bases respectively, with 15 bases between them. Remarks on this clone: Its antigen is still unknown.

Study-wide results and caveats: At 0.1 to 3.0 mg/kg, CD4+ and CD8+ blood T cells expanded clonally by week 6. Antigens targeted by the expanded peripheral T cells were not determined.

People who had autoimmune disease history or systemic immunosuppression were excluded. The TCR sequence derives from an adult with an advanced solid tumor such as melanoma, head and neck, liver or kidney cancer. Material: CD4+ or CD8+ T cells sorted from blood, obtained in a trial of the OX40 agonist ivuxolimab. This rearrangement joins TRBV7-9 to TRBJ2-4; D is unclear. CDR3 nucleotide sequence: TGTGCCAGCAGCATAAACTTACTCGGGAACATTCAGTACTTC. As protein: CASSINLLGNIQYF.